This T cell receptor beta chain originates from a study of blood T cell repertoires in COVID-19. Looking at the study overall: Some COVID-19 samples were acute and others convalescent; all came from the United States, Italy and Spain. T cells, B-cell-depleted T cells, or PBMCs provided the cDNA or gDNA that served as material.

Sequencing used immunoSEQ multiplex PCR; TCRdb keeps in-frame clones, though not all of them. The sample holds roughly 200,000 clones, just over 85% seen once. Specimen: peripheral blood. The receptor comes from a man aged 18 to 35 with active or convalescent COVID-19.

CDR3 bases: TGTGCCAGCTCAGCCCTGGCCCTCGGTTTACAGGGGGCGTCCCCCTACGAGCAGTACTTC. This gives the protein CASSALALGLQGASPYEQYF. The J gene is TRBJ2-7, the V gene TRBV18; TRBD1 matches at 9 bases. The CDR3 has 20 residues. After removal of 5 bases from V and 2 bases from J, the junction contained 22 bases not matched to a gene. Germline assignment: CDR1 KGHSH and CDR2 LQKENI.